These 29 T cell receptor beta chains originate from one sample sequenced in a study of shared clonotypes between healthy human individuals. Clones were sequenced by immunoSEQ multiplex PCR, and TCRdb holds only the in-frame ones, with some missing. Altogether about 490,000 clones are present, roughly 85% being singletons, with the ten largest covering 12%. The material sequenced was PBMCs. The receptors come from a woman in her forties in good health. Some clones in this sample may be carry-over from other donors' samples.

V is TRBV27 and J is TRBJ2-5, with D maybe TRBD1 (6 bases). The CDR3 is 14 residues long. Trimming stripped 3 bases from V and 3 bases from J, with 11 bases between. The germline gives CDR1 MNHEY, CDR2 SMNVEV (reference sequence). The CDR3 DNA follows: TGTGCCAGCAGTTTTTCACGGACAGAAGAGACCCAGTACTTC. Residues: CASSFSRTEETQYF.

The chain couples TRBV11-2 to TRBJ2-3; D is tentatively TRBD1 or TRBD2 (5 bases each). V was trimmed by 3 bases and J by 4 bases, leaving 8 bases between them. The CDR3 consists of 13 residues. Germline CDR1 SGHAT, CDR2 FQNNGV. DNA of the CDR3: TGTGCCAGCAGCTTGGGGGAAGCAGATACGCAGTATTTT. Its translation is CASSLGEADTQYF.

This sequence joins TRBV6-4 and TRBJ2-1; D remains unclear. CDR1 and CDR2 (germline): MRHNA, SNTAGT. V was shortened by 2 bases and J by 9 bases, with 11 bases between the two germline ends. This CDR3 region has 13 residues. In DNA, the CDR3 is TGTGCCAGCAGTGACGGAGCAGCGTCTGAGCAGTTCTTC. This gives the protein CASSDGAASEQFF.

This clone is a singleton in its sample. This chain joins TRBV5-1 and TRBJ2-5, with D uncertain. Germline CDR1 reads SGHRS; CDR2 reads YFSETQ. The ends were cut back, 0 bases at V and 5 bases at J, with 5 bases in the middle. The CDR3 loop spans 12 amino acids. The CDR3 DNA sequence: TGCGCCAGCAGCTTGGAGTCTGAGACCCAGTACTTC. Protein sequence: CASSLESETQYF.

V usage is TRBV27 and J usage is TRBJ2-5, with 14 nucleotides matching TRBD2. The CDR3 covers 18 residues. Looked up from germline, CDR1 is MNHEY and CDR2 is SMNVEV (reference sequence). J gave up 5 bases and V 5 bases, and 13 bases lay outside the gene matches. The chain's CDR3 is CASSPGTSGSLVQETQYF. The CDR3, as DNA: TGTGCCAGCAGTCCGGGGACTAGCGGGAGTTTGGTACAGGAGACCCAGTACTTC.

This clone has just a few counts. The rearrangement uses TRBV27 and TRBJ1-5; TRBD1 might be the D (5 bases). Trimming left V 6 bases short and J 6 bases short, with 12 bases between. Germline V gene data show CDR1 as MNHEY and CDR2 as SMNVEV (reference sequence). CDR3 length: 13 amino acids. This CDR3 is CASSPAGGQPQHF. CDR3 in DNA: TGTGCCAGCAGCCCAGCCGGGGGTCAGCCCCAGCATTTT.

This clone showed up just once. The same CDR3 is also encoded by other DNA sequences in this sample. This rearrangement joins TRBV28 to TRBJ1-1, with D possibly being TRBD1 (5 bases). Germline V gene data show CDR1 as MDHEN and CDR2 as SYDVKM. This CDR3 has 12 residues. The V end lost 2 bases, the J end lost 4 bases, and 5 bases lay between the germline ends. The CDR3 loop is CASSLQGTEAFF. In DNA, the CDR3 is TGTGCCAGCAGTTTACAGGGCACTGAAGCTTTCTTT. The complete variable domain, with remaining parts taken from reference TRBV28 and TRBJ1-1, reads DVKVTQSSRYLVKRTGEKVFLECVQDMDHENMFWYRQDPGLGLRLIYFSYDVKMKEKGDIPEGYSVSREKKERFSLILESASTNQTSMYLCASSLQGTEAFFGQGTRLTVV.

This chain joins TRBV10-3 and TRBJ2-1, with a weak D call TRBD2 (6 bases). The V and J ends lost 4 bases and 2 bases respectively, with 12 bases between them. Germline V gene sequence: CDR1 ENHRY, CDR2 SYGVKD. The CDR3 runs 15 residues. CDR3 sequence: CAISGIADPYNEQFF. CDR3 coding DNA: TGTGCCATCAGTGGGATAGCGGACCCCTACAATGAGCAGTTCTTC.

The V call is TRBV18, the J call TRBJ2-2, with a weak D call TRBD2 (6 bases). Looked up from germline, CDR1 is KGHSH and CDR2 is LQKENI. Trimming left V 3 bases short and J 4 bases short, with 21 bases between. This CDR3 is built from 18 residues. In DNA, the CDR3 is TGTGCCAGCTCACCCACAGCGGGTTCCTTACTACCCACCGGGGAGCTGTTTTTT. This sequence encodes CASSPTAGSLLPTGELFF.

The chain joins TRBV7-3 to TRBJ2-1; D may be TRBD1 or TRBD2 (5 bases each). V lost 2 bases to trimming and J lost 2 bases, with 10 bases between them. Germline assignment: CDR1 SGHTA and CDR2 FQGTGA. The CDR3 has 15 amino acids. The CDR3 DNA is TGTGCCAGCAGCTTACGGGGCGGCACCTACAATGAGCAGTTCTTC. Amino acids: CASSLRGGTYNEQFF.

The chain has TRBV7-4 and TRBJ2-2, with D perhaps TRBD1 (6 bases). CDR3 length equals 20 residues. Germline values: CDR1 SGHVT, CDR2 SQSDAQ. V was cut by 2 bases and J by 2 bases, with 24 bases left in between. This CDR3 reads CASSLPPKVRRRGNTGELFF. In DNA, the CDR3 is TGTGCCAGCAGCTTACCCCCAAAAGTCAGACGCAGGGGTAACACCGGGGAGCTGTTTTTT.

The chain recombines TRBV2 with TRBJ2-3, with TRBD2 identical over 7 bases. CDR1 is SNHLY and CDR2 is FYNNEI in the germline V gene. Trimming removed 4 bases from V and 5 bases from J; junction bases left unmatched: 9. This CDR3 is 15 amino acids long. CDR3 in DNA: TGTGCCAGCAGTGCCCAGCGGGGAGGAAGAGATACGCAGTATTTT. Its translation: CASSAQRGGRDTQYF. Supplemented by reference TRBV2 and TRBJ2-3, the full variable domain reads EPEVTQTPSHQVTQMGQEVILRCVPISNHLYFYWYRQILGQKVEFLVSFYNNEISEKSEIFDDQFSVERPDGSNFTLKIRSTKLEDSAMYFCASSAQRGGRDTQYFGPGTRLTVL.

This chain connects TRBV18 to TRBJ2-5; 9 positions agree with TRBD2. Germline assignment: CDR1 KGHSH and CDR2 LQKENI. CDR3 length equals 16 residues. The V and J ends lost 4 bases and 5 bases, in that order; junction bases with no gene match: 11. Written as DNA, the CDR3 is TGTGCCAGCTCACTGCGGCTAGCGGGAAATGAGGAGACCCAGTACTTC. This codes for CASSLRLAGNEETQYF.

This clone was observed once. A far larger clone differs by one base, so this is likely a read error. The rearrangement links TRBV14 to TRBJ2-2; D unclear. Trimming shortened V by 1 base and J by 4 bases, and 7 bases separated the two germline ends. Germline V gene data show CDR1 as SGHDN and CDR2 as FVKESK. CDR3 length equals 14 residues. CDR3 protein: CASSQVSSTGELFF. CDR3 DNA: TGTGCCAGCAGCCAAGTGTCGAGCACCGGGGAGCTGTTTTTT.

The rearrangement links TRBV7-8 to TRBJ2-5, with 15 bases that match TRBD2. The germline gives CDR1 SGHVS, CDR2 FQNEAQ. The V segment lost 3 bases and the J segment 5 bases; nucleotides outside the gene matches: 10. CDR3 length: 18 amino acids. CDR3 DNA: TGTGCCAGCAGCTTCTGGACTAGCGGGAGGGTTATGATTGAGACCCAGTACTTC. This encodes CASSFWTSGRVMIETQYF.

As concerns this clone: Within the sample, other DNA sequences also encode this same CDR3. The chain recombines TRBV10-3 with TRBJ2-5, with 11 bases aligning to TRBD2. V was pared by 5 bases and J by 1 base, with 0 bases of the junction left unmatched. From germline, CDR1 is ENHRY and CDR2 SYGVKD. The CDR3 is 14 amino acids. CDR3 nucleotides: TGTGCCATCAGTCTAGCGGGAGGCCAAGAGACCCAGTACTTC. It codes for CAISLAGGQETQYF.

The chain is built from TRBV30 and TRBJ2-5; 12 positions agree with TRBD2. This CDR3 has 14 residues. CDR1 is GTSNPN and CDR2 is SVGIG in the germline V gene (reference sequence). V trimming: 2 bases; J trimming: 5 bases; junction bases outside the gene matches: 3. CDR3 coding DNA: TGTGCCTGGAGTATCACTAGCGGGGGGGAGACCCAGTACTTC. Residues: CAWSITSGGETQYF. The full variable domain, in which reference TRBV30 and TRBJ2-5 provide the parts outside the CDR3, is SQTIHQWPATLVQPVGSPLSLECTVEGTSNPNLYWYRQAAGRGLQLLFYSVGIGQISSEVPQNLSASRPQDRQFILSSKKLLLSDSGFYLCAWSITSGGETQYFGPGTRLLVL.

V and J are TRBV6-4 and TRBJ2-2; TRBD1 might be the D (6 bases). The CDR3 has 14 amino acids. Trimming removed 4 bases from V and 7 bases from J, with 13 bases in between. The germline CDR1 and CDR2 sequences are MRHNA and SNTAGT. The CDR3 sequence is CASSAQGVNGELFF. The CDR3, as DNA: TGTGCCAGCAGTGCACAGGGTGTGAACGGGGAGCTGTTTTTT.

The J gene is TRBJ2-1, the V gene TRBV9; a possible D gene is TRBD2 (6 bases). Germline CDR1 SGDLS, CDR2 YYNGEE. There are 16 residues in the CDR3. With 0 bases removed from V and 6 bases from J, the gap between germline ends came to 16 bases. CDR3 in DNA: TGTGCCAGCAGCGTAGGGTCGGGGGAGTATGGCAATGAGCAGTTCTTC. It translates to CASSVGSGEYGNEQFF.

The chain employs TRBV4-1 and TRBJ1-5, with 8 bases that match TRBD1. The germline gives CDR1 MGHRA, CDR2 YSYEKL. V was pared by 1 base and J by 2 bases, with 7 bases of the junction left unmatched. The CDR3 runs 17 residues. CDR3 sequence reads: CASSQGLGQGRNQPQHF. The DNA for the CDR3 is TGCGCCAGCAGCCAAGGATTAGGACAGGGACGCAATCAGCCCCAGCATTTT.

The sample holds a few counts of this clone. In DNA, the CDR3 is TGTGCCAGCGGCGGCGGGAAGGAGGTAGATACGCAGTATTTT. It yields the protein CASGGGKEVDTQYF. The rearrangement uses TRBV9 and TRBJ2-3, with D possibly matching TRBD2 (6 bases). The CDR3 runs 14 residues. Germline assignment: CDR1 SGDLS and CDR2 YYNGEE. Trimming cost V 7 bases and J 5 bases, with 17 bases left between them.

The chain couples TRBV11-2 to TRBJ2-3; 8 bases agree with TRBD1. This CDR3 region has 15 residues. V lost 7 bases to trimming and J lost 4 bases; unmatched junction nucleotides: 10. Germline CDR1 SGHAT, CDR2 FQNNGV. CDR3 sequence (DNA): TGTGCCAGCACCCTAACGACAGGGGCGGCAGATACGCAGTATTTT. It yields the protein CASTLTTGAADTQYF. Complete variable domain (other parts from reference TRBV11-2 and TRBJ2-3): EAGVAQSPRYKIIEKRQSVAFWCNPISGHATLYWYQQILGQGPKLLIQFQNNGVVDDSQLPKDRFSAERLKGVDSTLKIQPAKLEDSAVYLCASTLTTGAADTQYFGPGTRLTVL.

This clone has just one count. The CDR3 region is CASSEGTSGISMVRDTQYF. In DNA, the CDR3 is TGTGCCAGCAGTGAAGGGACTAGCGGGATCTCGATGGTCAGAGATACGCAGTATTTT. The V and J genes are TRBV2 and TRBJ2-3; 12 bases are shared with TRBD2. The V and J ends lost 1 base and 5 bases, in that order; junction bases with no gene match: 13. Germline CDR1 is SNHLY and CDR2 is FYNNEI. The CDR3 length is 19 residues.

V gene TRBV9 combines with J gene TRBJ2-1; TRBD2 aligns across 8 bases. With 1 base clipped from V and 4 bases from J, the junction kept 7 bases outside the gene matches. Germline V gives CDR1 SGDLS, CDR2 YYNGEE. The CDR3 has 16 residues. The CDR3 coding sequence is TGTGCCAGCAGCGTATCCGGTAGCGGGGAATACAATGAGCAGTTCTTC. This codes for CASSVSGSGEYNEQFF.

In its sample, this clone was seen a few times. The chain uses TRBV2 and TRBJ1-5; D remains ambiguous. The CDR3 extends over 14 amino acids. V lost 6 bases and J lost 0, with 9 bases in between. The germline V gene encodes CDR1 SNHLY and CDR2 FYNNEI. CDR3 sequence reads: CASSSQFSNQPQHF. Here the CDR3 DNA reads TGTGCCAGCAGCAGCCAGTTTAGCAATCAGCCCCAGCATTTT.

The chain is built from TRBV11-2 and TRBJ1-1; D remains unclear. The CDR3 is 13 residues long. The germline V gene encodes CDR1 SGHAT and CDR2 FQNNGV. The V end lost 5 bases, the J end lost 1 base, and 8 bases lay between the germline ends. CDR3 DNA sequence: TGTGCCAGCAGCCTCTCACAGAACACTGAAGCTTTCTTT. It codes for CASSLSQNTEAFF.

This chain connects TRBV7-2 to TRBJ1-1; D is possibly TRBD1 (5 bases). Per germline, CDR1 SGHTA and CDR2 FQGNSA. V was cut by 4 bases and J by 0 bases, with 9 bases left in between. The CDR3 loop spans 14 amino acids. This chain's CDR3 is CASSWGPMNTEAFF. The DNA of the CDR3 is TGTGCCAGCAGCTGGGGACCTATGAACACTGAAGCTTTCTTT.

The gene calls are TRBV6-1 and TRBJ2-7; 9 bases line up with TRBD2. Germline lookup yields CDR1 MNHNS and CDR2 SASEGT. CDR3 length: 16 amino acids. The ends lost 0 bases at V and 2 bases at J; junction bases unmatched: 5. CDR3 coding DNA: TGTGCCAGCAGTGAAGCAGGAGTAGCGGGGGCCTACGAGCAGTACTTC. Encoded protein: CASSEAGVAGAYEQYF.

This rearrangement joins TRBV5-4 to TRBJ1-1, with 8 nucleotides matching TRBD1. The CDR3 covers 15 residues. Germline assignment: CDR1 SGHNT and CDR2 YYREEE (reference sequence). The J segment lost 2 bases and the V segment lost 4 bases, leaving 7 bases of the junction unmatched. The CDR3 sequence: CASSPPGTGNTEAFF. The CDR3 nucleotides are TGTGCCAGCAGCCCGCCCGGGACAGGCAACACTGAAGCTTTCTTT. The complete variable domain, with remaining parts taken from reference TRBV5-4 and TRBJ1-1, reads ETGVTQSPTHLIKTRGQQVTLRCSSQSGHNTVSWYQQALGQGPQFIFQYYREEENGRGNFPPRFSGLQFPNYSSELNVNALELDDSALYLCASSPPGTGNTEAFFGQGTRLTVV.